One T cell receptor (beta chain) is described in this entry. What it binds is not known. Sequenced by immunoSEQ multiplex PCR; TCRdb stores in-frame clones only, minus some. Of 180,000 or so clones listed, roughly 91% are singletons. The data are from a study of T cell responses to AZD1222 COVID-19 vaccine. CDR1 and CDR2 (germline): SGHTA, FQGNSA. This CDR3 has 13 residues. Between the trimmed V and J ends, which lost 6 bases and 5 bases, there was a span of 12 bases. Overall study findings and caveats: The repertoires were collected only after the peak T cell response.

The V and J genes are TRBV7-2 and TRBJ2-3, with no clear D. Sample: peripheral blood, taken 28 days after the second AZD1222 dose. The sequence came from an adult who received the AZD1222 COVID-19 vaccine. As DNA, the CDR3 is TGTGCCAGCAGTTCTCCCGTCGTAGATACGCAGTATTTT. The encoded protein is CASSSPVVDTQYF.